These T cell receptor beta chains were read from a single sample in a study of blood T cell repertoires in COVID-19. This table comes from immunoSEQ multiplex PCR, and its TCRdb copy is limited to in-frame clones, with some not included. The sample holds nearly 50,000 clones, over 80% seen once. Input material: peripheral blood. The receptors derive from an elderly woman with COVID-19, enrolled during active disease. Each CDR3 is given without its conserved first and last residue.

>TRBV25-1|TRBJ1-5
ASSESGTGSIQPQH
>TRBV6-4|TRBJ1-5
ASSPDRGSNQPQH
>TRBV7-8|TRBJ2-7
ASSLAYRGTPEQY
>TRBV5-1|TRBJ2-1
ASSLEAGPYNEQF
>TRBV11-2|TRBJ1-1
ASSLSSAGNTEAF
>TRBV2|TRBJ2-1
ASEGQGGKWQF
>TRBV19|TRBJ2-1
ATQKWGGSSYNEQF
>TRBV19|TRBJ1-4
ASSRRQGFNEKLF
>TRBV18|TRBJ1-1
ASSPLQEAF
>TRBV19|TRBJ2-5
ASGRGIAQETQY
>TRBV5-1|TRBJ1-1
ASSLDGRGRGTEAF
>TRBV27|TRBJ2-1
ASRKRESYNEQF
>TRBV2|TRBJ1-5
ASSDTMHQPQH
>TRBV5-1|TRBJ2-7
ASSRTGGENEQY
>TRBV12-5|TRBJ2-1
ASSIGTRRF
>TRBV14|TRBJ1-6
ASSQETAMGSPLH
>TRBV28|TRBJ1-6
ASSFLRQGRNSPLH
>TRBV4-1|TRBJ2-1
ASSQAGGRKF
>TRBV28|TRBJ2-7
ASSLNQGSYEQY
>TRBV4-1|TRBJ2-1
ASSQDEGAYNEQF
>TRBV6-5|TRBJ2-7
ASSYSRTAAGGEQY
>TRBV2|TRBJ2-1
ASEGGLAGWEQF
>TRBV2|TRBJ1-5
ASSAPYQPQH
>TRBV6-5|TRBJ1-3
ASSLQTGALNTIY
>TRBV6-5|TRBJ1-6
ASKAEGGIRSPLH
>TRBV7-6|TRBJ1-5
ASSLGTGAANQPQH
>TRBV28|TRBJ1-4
ASSDISILNEKLF
>TRBV5-8|TRBJ1-5
ASSLKDRVRNQPQH
>TRBV29-1|TRBJ2-1
SAGDSGRVEQF
>TRBV18|TRBJ2-7
ASSPDRGPSEQY
>TRBV5-8|TRBJ2-7
ASSPWGAGGTYEQY
>TRBV19|TRBJ2-2
ASSIGLAGGPDTGELF
>TRBV18|TRBJ1-6
ASSRDSLNSPLH
>TRBV7-9|TRBJ1-4
ASSSGGVTNEKLF
>TRBV15|TRBJ2-1
ATSRDLAGGYNEQF
>TRBV5-1|TRBJ2-2
ASSLDGMGTPGELF
>TRBV2|TRBJ2-5
ASSGVLGPRGETQY
>TRBV6-5|TRBJ1-5
ASRLGLSPGQPQH
>TRBV6-5|TRBJ1-5
ASRSGANQPQH
>TRBV11-1|TRBJ2-7
ASSLTGQFYEQY
>TRBV5-8|TRBJ1-2
ASGQGAGDYGYT
>TRBV2|TRBJ2-7
ASREDQVGYEQY
>TRBV5-6|TRBJ2-7
ASSLDAWSSYEQY
>TRBV18|TRBJ2-4
ASSPTTGVKNIQY
>TRBV19|TRBJ2-4
ASSIPRQEDIQY